Below are 5 T cell receptor beta chains sequenced from a single sample in a study of cytomegalovirus exposure and HLA in healthy donors. PCR amplification relied on 60 Vbeta primers (plus 13 Jbeta primers). Produced via immunoSEQ multiplex PCR; TCRdb's table is partial and in-frame only. In the table there are about 160,000 clones, under 80% of which are singletons. Sequencing was performed on PBMCs. These TCRs come from a female donor in good health and CMV-seronegative.

The genes are TRBV7-3 and TRBJ1-1; D remains ambiguous. Looked up from germline, CDR1 is SGHTA and CDR2 is FQGTGA. Trimming pared 4 bases from V and 2 bases from J, leaving 8 bases between. The CDR3 runs to 13 residues. CDR3 sequence reads: CASSSTLNTEAFF. The CDR3, as DNA: TGTGCCAGCAGCTCAACATTAAACACTGAAGCTTTCTTT.

This chain's CDR3 is CASSLDPGQAGTEAFF. The CDR3 DNA sequence: TGTGCCAGCAGCTTGGACCCGGGACAGGCGGGCACTGAAGCTTTCTTT. The chain joins TRBV5-4 to TRBJ1-1, with 8 nucleotides matching TRBD1. Trimming removed 0 bases from V and 4 bases from J; junction bases left unmatched: 8. The CDR3 has 16 amino acids. Germline V CDR1 and CDR2: SGHNT, YYREEE (reference sequence). The full variable domain, completed using reference TRBV5-4 and TRBJ1-1, is ETGVTQSPTHLIKTRGQQVTLRCSSQSGHNTVSWYQQALGQGPQFIFQYYREEENGRGNFPPRFSGLQFPNYSSELNVNALELDDSALYLCASSLDPGQAGTEAFFGQGTRLTVV.

The V gene is TRBV7-3, the J gene TRBJ1-5; D remains ambiguous. The CDR3 covers 14 residues. Germline V lookup: CDR1 SGHTA, CDR2 FQGTGA. Trimming shortened V by 5 bases and J by 4 bases, and 12 bases separated the two germline ends. In DNA form, the CDR3 reads TGTGCCAGCAGCGTTAAAGGAGATAATCAGCCCCAGCATTTT. It encodes CASSVKGDNQPQHF.

The chain joins TRBV5-8 to TRBJ2-5, with 7 bases that match TRBD1. CDR1 is SGHTS, CDR2 YDEGEE, per germline. With 3 bases clipped from V and 5 bases from J, the junction kept 7 bases outside the gene matches. CDR3 length: 14 amino acids. CDR3 protein: CASSSRQGRETQYF. The DNA of the CDR3 is TGTGCCAGCAGCTCACGACAGGGTCGGGAGACCCAGTACTTC.

The chain combines TRBV19 with TRBJ1-5; D ambiguous. Between the trimmed V and J ends, which lost 3 bases and 11 bases, there was a span of 17 bases. This CDR3 comprises 14 residues. CDR1 and CDR2 from the germline V gene are LNHDA and SQIVND (reference sequence). CDR3 DNA sequence: TGTGCCAGTAGTATTACGGGTCAAGGCCGGTCCCAGCATTTT. It yields the protein CASSITGQGRSQHF.